This T cell receptor beta chain was documented in a study of T cell responses to AZD1222 COVID-19 vaccine. Findings and caveats of the study: With two AZD1222 doses given, Spike-specific TCR breadth and depth both rose. Without day 14 samples, only post-peak T cell repertoires were studied.

About this clone itself: The antigen remains unidentified.

Sequenced by immunoSEQ multiplex PCR; TCRdb stores in-frame clones only, minus some. The table has approximately 90,000 clones, roughly nine tenths seen once. The CDR3 consists of 16 residues. The germline V and J ends were trimmed by 0 bases and 2 bases, with 14 bases remaining between them. Germline V CDR1 and CDR2: ENHRY, SYGVKD. Source: peripheral blood, taken on day 0 of AZD1222 vaccination. The source is an adult in good health. The V call is TRBV10-3, the J call TRBJ2-7, with no clear D. The CDR3 here is CAISESNSAPPYEQYF. Written as DNA, the CDR3 is TGTGCCATCAGTGAGTCGAACAGCGCACCCCCCTACGAGCAGTACTTC.